The 27 T cell receptor beta chains given below trace back to one sample, sequenced in a study of blood T cell repertoires in COVID-19 (dated by TCRdb to the early 2020s). Libraries were built with the immunoSEQ multiplex PCR assay. Entries here come from immuneACCESS through TCRdb and include only in-frame sequences with V and J called. Some clones fail to appear in such tables; in the studies checked, an unresolved V gene covers under half of the shortfall, and the cause of the remainder is unknown. The sample contains around 200,000 clones, more than 80% of them found a single time. The ten largest clones represent roughly 6.2% of the sample. Sample: PBMCs or T cells enriched from blood (not recorded which). Receptors originate from a man between 35 and 55 years old who had recovered from COVID-19.

This clone was counted between two and nine times. This rearrangement joins TRBV28 to TRBJ1-5; D may be TRBD1 (6 bases). The CDR3 consists of 16 residues. Germline CDR1 and CDR2: MDHEN and SYDVKM. The V end was cut by 6 bases, the J end by 0 bases, with 15 bases between. The CDR3: CASRAGQSYSNQPQHF. The CDR3 DNA sequence: TGTGCCAGCAGGGCAGGACAGTCCTATAGCAATCAGCCCCAGCATTTT.

The chain uses TRBV14 and TRBJ1-2; D uncertain. Per germline, CDR1 SGHDN and CDR2 FVKESK. The CDR3 loop spans 12 amino acids. V dropped 6 bases and J dropped 7 bases, with 12 bases sitting between them. In DNA, the CDR3 is TGTGCCAGCAGGACACATATGGGTGGCTACACCTTC. Its protein product is CASRTHMGGYTF. Looking up the rest from reference TRBV14 and TRBJ1-2 gives the full variable domain: EAGVTQFPSHSVIEKGQTVTLRCDPISGHDNLYWYRRVMGKEIKFLLHFVKESKQDESGMPNNRFLAERTGGTYSTLKVQPAELEDSGVYFCASRTHMGGYTFGSGTRLTVV.

This rearrangement joins TRBV6-5 to TRBJ2-7; TRBD2 matches 12 bases. Germline-derived CDR1 and CDR2 are MNHEY and SVGAGI. CDR3 length: 14 residues. Germline trimming cut 6 bases from V and 1 base from J; bases unmatched to any gene: 1. In DNA, the CDR3 is TGTGCCAGCAGGGGGACTAGCGGGTCCTACGAGCAGTACTTC. Residues: CASRGTSGSYEQYF.

V gene TRBV10-3 combines with J gene TRBJ1-2, with 10 bases lining up with TRBD1. In germline, CDR1 is ENHRY, CDR2 SYGVKD. The V segment lost 6 bases and the J segment 3 bases; nucleotides outside the gene matches: 4. The CDR3 is made up of 14 amino acids. CDR3 sequence: CAISGGTGDYGYTF. The DNA for the CDR3 is TGTGCCATCAGCGGCGGGACAGGGGACTATGGCTACACCTTC.

The chain recombines TRBV2 with TRBJ2-3; D is unresolved. Germline-derived CDR1 and CDR2 are SNHLY and FYNNEI. CDR3 size: 13 residues. The V end was cut by 9 bases, the J end by 3 bases, with 13 bases between. CDR3 bases: TGTGCCAGAGAGATCCCCCCGACAGATACGCAGTATTTT. Translating gives CAREIPPTDTQYF.

The chain has TRBV11-2 and TRBJ2-1; D gene unclear. CDR1 is SGHAT, CDR2 FQNNGV, per germline. V shed 1 base and J shed 8 bases, with 15 bases lying between them. This CDR3 region has 15 residues. Here the CDR3 reads CASSLGITGGHEQFF. CDR3 bases: TGTGCCAGCAGCTTAGGTATCACCGGCGGCCATGAGCAGTTCTTC.

The chain has TRBV7-9 and TRBJ1-4; 7 nucleotides agree with TRBD1. The V segment lost 5 bases and the J segment 8 bases; nucleotides outside the gene matches: 8. Germline V gene data show CDR1 as SEHNR and CDR2 as FQNEAQ (reference sequence). The CDR3 totals 14 residues. The CDR3 DNA sequence: TGTGCCAGCAGCCCCGACAGGGTCGGGGAAAAACTGTTTTTT. Its translation is CASSPDRVGEKLFF.

This chain joins TRBV7-9 and TRBJ2-2, with D possibly matching TRBD1 (6 bases). V was clipped by 4 bases and J by 7 bases, with 10 bases between them. This CDR3 has 13 amino acids. Germline assignment: CDR1 SEHNR and CDR2 FQNEAQ (reference sequence). The CDR3 bases are TGTGCCAGCAGCTCAACAGGGAACGGGGAGCTGTTTTTT. Its protein product is CASSSTGNGELFF.

The V and J genes are TRBV11-3 and TRBJ2-7, with unresolved D. Trimming pared 1 base from V and 3 bases from J, leaving 16 bases between. There are 16 residues in the CDR3. Per germline, CDR1 SGHNT and CDR2 YENEEA. The CDR3 region is CASSLGGLATHYEQYF. The CDR3 DNA is TGTGCCAGCAGCTTAGGAGGTTTGGCCACGCACTACGAGCAGTACTTC.

The gene calls are TRBV9 and TRBJ2-2; TRBD2 matches at 7 bases. The CDR3 has 16 residues. V lost 4 bases to trimming and J lost 6 bases; unmatched junction nucleotides: 12. CDR1 and CDR2 from the germline V gene are SGDLS and YYNGEE. The CDR3, as DNA: TGTGCCAGCAGCTCCTCGAGCGGGACTGCCCCCGGGGAGCTGTTTTTT. Its protein is CASSSSSGTAPGELFF.

The chain couples TRBV10-3 to TRBJ1-5, with D uncertain. The V gene lost 0 bases and the J gene lost 5 bases, with 8 bases spanning the gap. There are 14 residues in the CDR3. Germline assignment: CDR1 ENHRY and CDR2 SYGVKD. CDR3 nucleotides: TGTGCCATCAGTGAGTCGCCCTCAGATCAGCCCCAGCATTTT. It is translated as CAISESPSDQPQHF.

The chain couples TRBV19 to TRBJ2-7; possible D gene TRBD2, 6 bases. The CDR3 is 14 amino acids. The V end lost 1 base, the J end lost 3 bases, and 10 bases lay between the germline ends. Germline CDR1 LNHDA, CDR2 SQIVND (reference sequence). This CDR3 reads CASSIAPGDYEQYF. CDR3 nucleotide sequence: TGTGCCAGTAGTATAGCGCCGGGAGACTACGAGCAGTACTTC.

The V and J genes are TRBV24-1 and TRBJ1-5, with 7 bases aligning to TRBD1. The CDR3 consists of 14 residues. CDR1 is KGHDR and CDR2 is SFDVKD in the germline V gene. With V trimmed by 4 bases and J by 4 bases, 3 bases remained unmatched. In DNA, the CDR3 is TGTGCCACCAGTGACAGGGGGTGGAATCAGCCCCAGCATTTT. Translating it yields CATSDRGWNQPQHF.

The rearrangement uses TRBV11-2 and TRBJ2-1; weak D call: TRBD1 (5 bases). Per germline, CDR1 SGHAT and CDR2 FQNNGV. V shed 1 base and J shed 8 bases, with 18 bases lying between them. This CDR3 is 16 amino acids long. CDR3 sequence (DNA): TGTGCCAGCAGCTTAGCGTACAGGCCGAAGGTCGATGAGCAGTTCTTC. This codes for CASSLAYRPKVDEQFF.

The rearrangement links TRBV6-5 to TRBJ2-2; TRBD1 is a possible D gene (5 bases). The CDR3 loop spans 15 amino acids. In germline, CDR1 is MNHEY, CDR2 SVGAGI. The V end lost 4 bases, the J end lost 2 bases, and 11 bases lay between the germline ends. The CDR3 DNA is TGTGCCAGCAGTTTCCAGGGAAGTAACACCGGGGAGCTGTTTTTT. It encodes CASSFQGSNTGELFF.

The chain is built from TRBV27 and TRBJ1-1; D possibly corresponds to TRBD1 (5 bases). This CDR3 spans 13 amino acids. Trimming shortened V by 2 bases and J by 5 bases, and 9 bases separated the two germline ends. Germline CDR1 and CDR2: MNHEY and SMNVEV (reference sequence). In nucleotides, the CDR3 is TGTGCCAGCAGTTTAGCCAGGGCTACTGAAGCTTTCTTT. Translating it yields CASSLARATEAFF.

The chain is built from TRBV6-5 and TRBJ1-2; D possibly corresponds to TRBD1 (6 bases). CDR3 length: 11 residues. Germline CDR1 reads MNHEY; CDR2 reads SVGAGI. Trimming left V 4 bases short and J 8 bases short, with 8 bases between. CDR3 amino acids: CASSSRGGYTF. The CDR3 bases are TGTGCCAGCAGTTCCAGGGGAGGCTACACCTTC.

The rearrangement uses TRBV5-4 and TRBJ2-2; weak D call: TRBD1 (6 bases). This CDR3 contains 15 residues. The germline V gene encodes CDR1 SGHNT and CDR2 YYREEE (reference sequence). Trimming shortened V by 3 bases and J by 3 bases, and 12 bases separated the two germline ends. The DNA of the CDR3 is TGTGCCAGCAGCTCGGCAGGGGTCTACACCGGGGAGCTGTTTTTT. This sequence encodes CASSSAGVYTGELFF.

Comment on this clone: Germline and junction disagree at one end, which may indicate a read error. The chain recombines TRBV28 with TRBJ1-5, with a possible D match to TRBD1 (6 bases). The CDR3 extends over 15 amino acids. The germline gives CDR1 MDHEN, CDR2 SYDVKM. CDR3 residues: CASSLSAGGNQPQHF. DNA for the CDR3: TGTGCCAGCAGCTTATCGGCAGGGGGCAATCAGCCCCAGCATTTT.

J is TRBJ1-1 and V is TRBV2; D is unclear. The CDR3 spans 14 residues. Between the trimmed V and J ends, which lost 6 bases and 6 bases, there was a span of 17 bases. The germline gives CDR1 SNHLY, CDR2 FYNNEI. The CDR3 loop reads CASRPDSEVAEAFF. The CDR3 coding sequence is TGTGCCAGCAGGCCTGACTCGGAAGTGGCTGAAGCTTTCTTT.

The V and J genes are TRBV24-1 and TRBJ2-1; 9 bases are shared with TRBD1. V dropped 4 bases and J dropped 4; count of bases not matched to a gene: 10. The CDR3 loop spans 17 amino acids. CDR1 is KGHDR, CDR2 SFDVKD, per germline. CDR3 in amino acids: CATSDSNTGGEYNEQFF. CDR3 bases: TGTGCCACCAGTGACTCAAACACAGGGGGCGAATACAATGAGCAGTTCTTC.

The chain joins TRBV11-3 to TRBJ1-2, with D perhaps TRBD1 (5 bases). Germline V CDR1 and CDR2: SGHNT, YENEEA. Trimming left V 5 bases short and J 6 bases short, with 13 bases between. This CDR3 is built from 13 residues. The CDR3 region has the DNA TGTGCCAGCAGCGGGGCGGGGACTAATGGCTACACCTTC. Its translation: CASSGAGTNGYTF.

This rearrangement joins TRBV7-8 to TRBJ1-1; 9 nucleotides match TRBD1. The germline gives CDR1 SGHVS, CDR2 FQNEAQ. Unmatched junction bases numbered 10, after V lost 5 bases and J lost 0 bases. The CDR3 covers 17 residues. The CDR3 sequence: CASSQQGATIMNTEAFF. For the CDR3, the DNA is TGTGCCAGCAGCCAACAGGGGGCGACGATCATGAACACTGAAGCTTTCTTT.

A single count supports this clone. The genes are TRBV10-1 and TRBJ1-1, with 8 bases lining up with TRBD1. Germline assignment: CDR1 WNHNN and CDR2 SYGVQD (reference sequence). With V trimmed by 5 bases and J by 6 bases, 8 bases remained unmatched. This CDR3 contains 14 residues. In DNA form, the CDR3 reads TGCGCCAGCAGTCAAGACAGGGGCGGAGCTGAAGCTTTCTTT. Protein product: CASSQDRGGAEAFF.

The chain joins TRBV29-1 to TRBJ2-7; tentative D call: TRBD1 (5 bases). Per the germline V gene, CDR1 is SQVTM and CDR2 is ANQGSEA. Trimming took 5 bases from V and 4 from J, leaving 18 bases between them. The CDR3 is 14 residues long. CDR3 DNA sequence: TGCAGCGTTCGCGGCCCAGGGAATCGGTACGAGCAGTACTTC. Amino acid sequence: CSVRGPGNRYEQYF.

The chain's CDR3 is CASSYSRRGNTGELFF. CDR3 coding DNA: TGTGCCAGCAGTTACTCGCGGAGGGGGAACACCGGGGAGCTGTTTTTT. The V gene is TRBV6-5, the J gene TRBJ2-2; D is perhaps TRBD2 (6 bases). The germline V gene encodes CDR1 MNHEY and CDR2 SVGAGI. Trimming left V 0 bases short and J 1 base short, with 9 bases between. This CDR3 has 16 residues.

The V and J genes are TRBV28 and TRBJ1-1; D is ambiguous. CDR1 and CDR2 (germline): MDHEN, SYDVKM. This CDR3 spans 14 amino acids. V was clipped by 4 bases and J by 1 base, with 10 bases between them. For the CDR3, the DNA is TGTGCCAGCAGTTCAGTCAGCGAGAACACTGAAGCTTTCTTT. Its protein product is CASSSVSENTEAFF.